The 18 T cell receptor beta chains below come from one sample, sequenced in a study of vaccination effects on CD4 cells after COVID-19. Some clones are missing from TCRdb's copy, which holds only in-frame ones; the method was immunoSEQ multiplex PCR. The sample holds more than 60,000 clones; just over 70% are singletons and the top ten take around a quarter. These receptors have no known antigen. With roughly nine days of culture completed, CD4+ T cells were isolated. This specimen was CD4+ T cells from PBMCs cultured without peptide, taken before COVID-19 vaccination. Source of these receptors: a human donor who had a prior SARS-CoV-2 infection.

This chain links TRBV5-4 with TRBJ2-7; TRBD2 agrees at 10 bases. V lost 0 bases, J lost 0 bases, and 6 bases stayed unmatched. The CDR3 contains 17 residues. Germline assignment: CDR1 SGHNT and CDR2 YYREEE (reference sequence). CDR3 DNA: TGTGCCAGCAGCTTGGTTCCACTAGCGGGGAGCTCCTACGAGCAGTACTTC. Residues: CASSLVPLAGSSYEQYF.

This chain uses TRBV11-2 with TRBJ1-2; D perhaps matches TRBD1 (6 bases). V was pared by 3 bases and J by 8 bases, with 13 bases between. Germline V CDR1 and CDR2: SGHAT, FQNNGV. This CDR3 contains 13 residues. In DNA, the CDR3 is TGTGCCAGCAGCTTTGCAGGGGTGAGCGGCTACACCTTC. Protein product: CASSFAGVSGYTF.

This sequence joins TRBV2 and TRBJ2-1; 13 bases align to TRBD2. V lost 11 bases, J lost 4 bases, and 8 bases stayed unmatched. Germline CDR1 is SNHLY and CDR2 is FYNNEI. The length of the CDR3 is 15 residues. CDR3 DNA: TGTGCCGTCGGGACTAGCGGGAACCGATACAATGAGCAGTTCTTC. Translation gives CAVGTSGNRYNEQFF.

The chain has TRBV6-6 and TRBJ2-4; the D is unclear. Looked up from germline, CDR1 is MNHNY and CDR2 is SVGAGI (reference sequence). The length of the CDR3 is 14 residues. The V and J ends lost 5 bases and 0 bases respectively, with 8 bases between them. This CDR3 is CASSIAVAKNIQYF. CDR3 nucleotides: TGTGCCAGCAGTATCGCAGTAGCCAAAAACATTCAGTACTTC.

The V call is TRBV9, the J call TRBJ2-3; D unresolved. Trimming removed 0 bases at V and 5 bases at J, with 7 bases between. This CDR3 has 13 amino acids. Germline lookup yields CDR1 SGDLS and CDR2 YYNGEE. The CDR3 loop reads CASSVDSGDTQYF. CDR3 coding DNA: TGTGCCAGCAGCGTAGACTCAGGAGATACGCAGTATTTT.

CDR3 residues: CASGLQETQYF. DNA of the CDR3: TGCGCCAGCGGGCTTCAAGAGACCCAGTACTTC. The rearrangement joins TRBV5-1 to TRBJ2-5; D is unresolved. The CDR3 has 11 amino acids. Deletions cut 7 bases from V and 2 bases from J, with 6 bases between. Germline V gene lookup returns CDR1 SGHRS and CDR2 YFSETQ.

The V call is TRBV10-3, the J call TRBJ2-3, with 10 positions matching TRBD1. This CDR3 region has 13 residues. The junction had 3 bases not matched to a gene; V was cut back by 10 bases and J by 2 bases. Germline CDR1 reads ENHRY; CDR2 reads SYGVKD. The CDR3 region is CATGTGATDTQYF. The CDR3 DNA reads TGTGCCACCGGGACAGGGGCCACAGATACGCAGTATTTT.

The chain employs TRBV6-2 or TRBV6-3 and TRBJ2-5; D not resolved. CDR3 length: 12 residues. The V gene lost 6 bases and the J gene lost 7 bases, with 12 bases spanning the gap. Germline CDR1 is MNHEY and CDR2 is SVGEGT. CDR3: CASSLVWGTQYF. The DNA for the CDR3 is TGTGCCAGCAGCCTCGTGTGGGGGACCCAGTACTTC.

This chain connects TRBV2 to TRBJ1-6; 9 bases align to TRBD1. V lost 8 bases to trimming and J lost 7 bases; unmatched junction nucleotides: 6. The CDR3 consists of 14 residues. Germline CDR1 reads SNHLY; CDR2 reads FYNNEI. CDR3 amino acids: CASERQGENSPLHF. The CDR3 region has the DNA TGTGCCAGCGAGAGACAGGGGGAAAATTCACCCCTCCACTTT.

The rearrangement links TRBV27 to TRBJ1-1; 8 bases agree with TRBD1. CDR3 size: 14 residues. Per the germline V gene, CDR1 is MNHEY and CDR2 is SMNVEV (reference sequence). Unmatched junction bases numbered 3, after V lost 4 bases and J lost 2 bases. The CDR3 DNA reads TGTGCCAGCAGTTGGGACAGGACCAACACTGAAGCTTTCTTT. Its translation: CASSWDRTNTEAFF.

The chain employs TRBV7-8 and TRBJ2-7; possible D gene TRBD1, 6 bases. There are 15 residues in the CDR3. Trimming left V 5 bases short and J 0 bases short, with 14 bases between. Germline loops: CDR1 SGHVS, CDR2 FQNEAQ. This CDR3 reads CASSATWTDSYEQYF. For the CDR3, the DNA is TGTGCCAGCAGCGCCACCTGGACAGACTCCTACGAGCAGTACTTC.

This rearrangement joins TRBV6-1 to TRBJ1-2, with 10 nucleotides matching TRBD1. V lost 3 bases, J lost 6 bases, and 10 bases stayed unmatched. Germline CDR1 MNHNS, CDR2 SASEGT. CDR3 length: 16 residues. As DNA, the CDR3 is TGTGCCAGCAGTGACGGGCCGACAGGGGGCAACGATGGCTACACCTTC. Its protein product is CASSDGPTGGNDGYTF.

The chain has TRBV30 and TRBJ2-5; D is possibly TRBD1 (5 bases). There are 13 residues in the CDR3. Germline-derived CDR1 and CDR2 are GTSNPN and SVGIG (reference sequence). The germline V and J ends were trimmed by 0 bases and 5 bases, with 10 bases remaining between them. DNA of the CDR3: TGTGCCTGGAGTGTGGGGCTATTGGAGACCCAGTACTTC. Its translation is CAWSVGLLETQYF.

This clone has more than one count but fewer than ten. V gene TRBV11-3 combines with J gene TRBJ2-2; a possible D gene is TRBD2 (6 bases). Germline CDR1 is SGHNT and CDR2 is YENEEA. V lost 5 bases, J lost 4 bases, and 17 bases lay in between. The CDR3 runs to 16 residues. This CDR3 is CASSPTHGRVTGELFF. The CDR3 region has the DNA TGTGCCAGCAGCCCAACCCACGGGAGAGTCACCGGGGAGCTGTTTTTT.

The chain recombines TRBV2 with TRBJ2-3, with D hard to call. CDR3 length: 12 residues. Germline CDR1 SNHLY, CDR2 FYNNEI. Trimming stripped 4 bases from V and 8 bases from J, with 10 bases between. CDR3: CASSGVSGTQYF. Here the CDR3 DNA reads TGTGCCAGCAGTGGAGTGTCGGGTACGCAGTATTTT. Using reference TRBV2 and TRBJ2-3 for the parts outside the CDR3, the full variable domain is EPEVTQTPSHQVTQMGQEVILRCVPISNHLYFYWYRQILGQKVEFLVSFYNNEISEKSEIFDDQFSVERPDGSNFTLKIRSTKLEDSAMYFCASSGVSGTQYFGPGTRLTVL.

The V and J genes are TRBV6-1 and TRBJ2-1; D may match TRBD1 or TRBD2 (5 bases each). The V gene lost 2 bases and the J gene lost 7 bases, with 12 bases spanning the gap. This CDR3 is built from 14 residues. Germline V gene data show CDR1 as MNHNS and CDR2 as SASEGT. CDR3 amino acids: CASSEMGTMNEQFF. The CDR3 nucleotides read TGTGCCAGCAGTGAAATGGGGACGATGAATGAGCAGTTCTTC.

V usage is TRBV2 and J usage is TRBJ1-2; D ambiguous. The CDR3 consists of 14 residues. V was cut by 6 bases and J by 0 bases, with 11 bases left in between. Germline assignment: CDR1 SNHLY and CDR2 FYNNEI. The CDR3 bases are TGTGCCAGCAGGGAGATAGGAGCTAACTATGGCTACACCTTC. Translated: CASREIGANYGYTF.

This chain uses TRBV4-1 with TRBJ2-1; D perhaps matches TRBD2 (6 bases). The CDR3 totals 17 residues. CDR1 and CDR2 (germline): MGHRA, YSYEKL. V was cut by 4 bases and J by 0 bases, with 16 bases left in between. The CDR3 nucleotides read TGCGCCAGCAGCCGGAGGGGCGGGCCGGGCTCCTACAATGAGCAGTTCTTC. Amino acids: CASSRRGGPGSYNEQFF.